A selection of T cell receptor beta chains follows, all from one sample in a study of blood T cell repertoires in COVID-19. Measured with immunoSEQ multiplex PCR; TCRdb has only the in-frame clones, and not every one. The table includes fewer than 250,000 clones, less than 90% detected once. Sequencing input: peripheral blood. These receptors were collected from a man under 40 with acute or convalescent COVID-19. Each CDR3 is given with its conserved first and last residue. The order of the fields is D gene, V gene, J gene, clone size, CDR3 protein, CDR3 DNA. A D gene is named only where the DNA matches it firmly. Clone size is given for some rows only: seen once, a few or many times, or a class if the clone is expanded.

-,TRBV12-3/TRBV12-4,TRBJ1-2,-,CASSSSGDYGYTF,TGTGCCAGCAGTTCCTCAGGGGACTATGGCTACACCTTC
-,TRBV19,TRBJ1-4,-,CASSIPFRTATNEKLFF,TGTGCCAGTAGTATCCCTTTCCGGACTGCAACTAATGAAAAACTGTTTTTT
-,TRBV21-1,TRBJ2-5,-,CASSSFGRAGEETQYF,TGTGCCAGCAGCAGTTTTGGCAGGGCGGGGGAAGAGACCCAGTACTTC
TRBD2,TRBV28,TRBJ2-3,-,CASTFGGSGLHTDTQYF,TGTGCCAGCACCTTCGGGGGTAGCGGGTTACACACAGATACGCAGTATTTT
TRBD1,TRBV30,TRBJ1-2,-,CAWRQGNLYGYTF,TGTGCCTGGAGACAGGGGAATCTATATGGCTACACCTTC
-,TRBV28,TRBJ2-7,-,CASSFYSEQYF,TGTGCCAGCAGTTTCTATTCGGAGCAGTACTTC
-,TRBV5-6,TRBJ2-2,once,CASSLASSKNTGELFF,TGTGCCAGCAGCTTGGCATCCAGTAAGAACACCGGGGAGCTGTTTTTT
-,TRBV5-4,TRBJ1-1,once,CASSFRNTEAFF,TGTGCCAGCAGCTTCAGGAACACTGAAGCTTTCTTT
-,TRBV7-9,TRBJ1-3,once,CASGEFGNTIYF,TGTGCCAGCGGGGAGTTTGGAAACACCATATATTTT
TRBD2,TRBV30,TRBJ2-5,-,CAWKRGWETQYF,TGTGCCTGGAAGCGGGGATGGGAGACCCAGTACTTC
TRBD2,TRBV28,TRBJ2-3,-,CASSPLAGTDTQYF,TGTGCCAGCAGCCCACTAGCGGGCACAGATACGCAGTATTTT
-,TRBV29-1,TRBJ1-1,-,CSASGYQGTPTEAFF,TGCAGCGCATCTGGTTACCAGGGGACACCCACTGAAGCTTTCTTT
-,TRBV24-1,TRBJ2-5,-,CATSDLGETQYF,TGTGCCACCAGTGATCTCGGGGAGACCCAGTACTTC
-,TRBV7-9,TRBJ2-7,-,CASSQRPTVAGEQYF,TGTGCCAGCAGCCAGAGACCGACAGTCGCAGGCGAGCAGTACTTC
-,TRBV7-9,TRBJ1-2,-,CASSSLGGRFYGYTF,TGTGCCAGCAGCTCCTTGGGCGGGCGGTTCTATGGCTACACCTTC
TRBD2,TRBV5-1,TRBJ2-3,-,CASSPGLAELTDTQYF,TGCGCCAGCAGCCCCGGACTAGCGGAACTCACAGATACGCAGTATTTT
-,TRBV5-1,TRBJ1-1,few,CASSVDSITEAFF,TGCGCCAGCAGCGTGGACAGTATCACTGAAGCTTTCTTT
-,TRBV6-6,TRBJ1-1,few,CASRKQGNTEAFF,TGTGCCAGCAGAAAACAGGGGAACACTGAAGCTTTCTTT
-,TRBV6-5,TRBJ2-1,-,CASKVEGFLGEQFF,TGTGCCAGCAAAGTGGAGGGATTTTTAGGTGAGCAGTTCTTC
-,TRBV6-5,TRBJ1-2,-,CASRPSGGDGYTF,TGTGCCAGCAGACCTTCGGGGGGGGATGGCTACACCTTC
TRBD2,TRBV19,TRBJ2-1,-,CASSITRWGLAGVSVGNEQFF,TGTGCCAGTAGTATAACGAGGTGGGGACTAGCGGGAGTCTCGGTCGGCAATGAGCAGTTCTTC
TRBD1,TRBV28,TRBJ1-4,-,CATRTGGDEKLFF,TGTGCCACCAGGACAGGGGGAGATGAAAAACTGTTTTTT